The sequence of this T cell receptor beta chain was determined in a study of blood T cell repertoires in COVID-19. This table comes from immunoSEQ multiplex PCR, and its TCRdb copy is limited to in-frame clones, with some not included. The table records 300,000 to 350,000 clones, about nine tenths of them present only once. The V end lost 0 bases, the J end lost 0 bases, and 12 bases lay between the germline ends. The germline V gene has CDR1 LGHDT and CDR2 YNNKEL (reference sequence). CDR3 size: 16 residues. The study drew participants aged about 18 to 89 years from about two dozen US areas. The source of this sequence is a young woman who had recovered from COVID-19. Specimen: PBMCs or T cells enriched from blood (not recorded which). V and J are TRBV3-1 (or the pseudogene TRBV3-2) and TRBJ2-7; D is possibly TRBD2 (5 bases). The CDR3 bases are TGTGCCAGCAGCCAAGAGTTCGGGGTAGACTCCTACGAGCAGTACTTC. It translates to CASSQEFGVDSYEQYF.